The entry below gives a single TCR beta chain sequence along with its context. This sample is drawn from a study of T cell responses to AZD1222 COVID-19 vaccine. Study in general: Whether given at about 4 or about 12 weeks, second doses were pooled.

V gave up 1 base and J gave up 8 bases, with 5 bases separating them. Germline assignment: CDR1 MDHEN and CDR2 SYDVKM. The CDR3 extends over 12 amino acids. Clones were read by immunoSEQ multiplex PCR, and TCRdb kept only the in-frame ones, dropping some. The sample lists roughly 99,000 clones; around 89% were seen once. The source material was peripheral blood, sampled on day 0 of AZD1222 vaccination. The receptor was derived from an adult in good health. The chain links TRBV28 to TRBJ1-4; no firm D call. CDR3 bases: TGTGCCAGCAGTTTATTGGGGGAAAAACTGTTTTTT. Its translation: CASSLLGEKLFF.